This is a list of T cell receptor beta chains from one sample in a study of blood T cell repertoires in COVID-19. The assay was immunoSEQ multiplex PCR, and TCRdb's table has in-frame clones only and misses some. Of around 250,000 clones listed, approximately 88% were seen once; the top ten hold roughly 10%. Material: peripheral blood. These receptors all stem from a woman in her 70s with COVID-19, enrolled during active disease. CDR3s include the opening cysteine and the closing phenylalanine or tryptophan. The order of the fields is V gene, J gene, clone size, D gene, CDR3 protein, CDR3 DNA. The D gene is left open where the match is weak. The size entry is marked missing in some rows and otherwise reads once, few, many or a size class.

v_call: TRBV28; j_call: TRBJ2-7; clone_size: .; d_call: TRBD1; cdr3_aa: CASGGQGTYEQYF; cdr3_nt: TGTGCCAGCGGGGGACAGGGAACCTACGAGCAGTACTTC
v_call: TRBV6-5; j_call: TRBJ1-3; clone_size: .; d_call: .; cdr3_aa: CASTPGDSGNTIYF; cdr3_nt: TGTGCCAGCACCCCCGGGGACTCTGGAAACACCATATATTTT
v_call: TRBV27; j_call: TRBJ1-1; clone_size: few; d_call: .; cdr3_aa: CASSFRSDANTEAFF; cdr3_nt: TGTGCCAGCAGTTTCAGGTCAGACGCGAACACTGAAGCTTTCTTT
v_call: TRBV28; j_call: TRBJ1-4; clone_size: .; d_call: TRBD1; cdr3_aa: CASSFGTTGPNEKLFF; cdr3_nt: TGTGCCAGCAGTTTTGGGACGACAGGGCCTAATGAAAAACTGTTTTTT
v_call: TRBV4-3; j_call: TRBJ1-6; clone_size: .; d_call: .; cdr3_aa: CASSQDGGHGGSPLHF; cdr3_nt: TGCGCCAGCAGCCAAGATGGCGGGCACGGTGGTTCACCCCTCCACTTT
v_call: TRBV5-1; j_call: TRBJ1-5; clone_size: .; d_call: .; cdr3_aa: CASSLGQNQPQHF; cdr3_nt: TGCGCCAGCAGCTTGGGGCAGAATCAGCCCCAGCATTTT
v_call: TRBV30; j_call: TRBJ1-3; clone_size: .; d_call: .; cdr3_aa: CAWSVLSGNTIYF; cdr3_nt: TGTGCCTGGAGTGTACTTTCTGGAAACACCATATATTTT
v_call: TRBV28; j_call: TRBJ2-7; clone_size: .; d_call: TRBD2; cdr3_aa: CASSFGGSREGEQYF; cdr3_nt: TGTGCCAGCAGTTTTGGAGGAAGCAGGGAGGGCGAGCAGTACTTC
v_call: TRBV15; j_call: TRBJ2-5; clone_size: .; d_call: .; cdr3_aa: CATSRDLSEETQYF; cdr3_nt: TGTGCCACCAGCAGAGACTTGTCCGAGGAGACCCAGTACTTC
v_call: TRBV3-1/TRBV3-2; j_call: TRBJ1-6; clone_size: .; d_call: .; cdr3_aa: CASSQDRETSPLHF; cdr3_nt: TGTGCCAGCAGCCAAGATCGGGAAACTTCACCCCTCCACTTT
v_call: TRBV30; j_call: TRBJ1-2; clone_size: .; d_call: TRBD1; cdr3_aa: CAWSALRDRGPTNYGYTF; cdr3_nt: TGTGCCTGGAGCGCCCTCCGGGACAGGGGGCCAACTAACTATGGCTACACCTTC
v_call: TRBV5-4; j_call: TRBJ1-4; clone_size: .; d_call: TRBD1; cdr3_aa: CASSDTGGAREKLFF; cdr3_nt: TGTGCCAGCAGCGATACAGGGGGCGCGCGGGAAAAACTGTTTTTT
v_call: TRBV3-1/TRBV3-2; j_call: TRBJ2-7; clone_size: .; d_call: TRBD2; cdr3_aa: CASSPTTSGKEQYF; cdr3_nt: TGTGCCAGCAGCCCTACGACTAGCGGCAAAGAGCAGTACTTC
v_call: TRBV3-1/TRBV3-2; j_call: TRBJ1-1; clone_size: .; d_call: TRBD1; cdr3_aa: CASSQWTGFTEAFF; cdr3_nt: TGTGCCAGCAGCCAATGGACAGGGTTCACTGAAGCTTTCTTT
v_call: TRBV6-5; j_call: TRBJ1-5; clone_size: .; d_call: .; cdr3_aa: CASSYEGGSNQPQHF; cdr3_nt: TGTGCCAGCAGTTACGAGGGGGGGAGCAATCAGCCCCAGCATTTT
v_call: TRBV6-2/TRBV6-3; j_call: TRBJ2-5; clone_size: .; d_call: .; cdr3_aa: CASSYLKTQYF; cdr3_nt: TGTGCCAGCAGTTACCTAAAGACCCAGTACTTC
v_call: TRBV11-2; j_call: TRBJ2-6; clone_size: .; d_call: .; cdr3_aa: CASSSTPGSAGANVLTF; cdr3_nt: TGTGCCAGCAGCTCGACACCGGGGAGTGCTGGGGCCAACGTCCTGACTTTC
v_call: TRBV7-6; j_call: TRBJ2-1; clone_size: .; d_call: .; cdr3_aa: CASSRLLASSYNEQFF; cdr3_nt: TGTGCCAGCAGCCGCCTCTTGGCTAGCTCCTACAATGAGCAGTTCTTC
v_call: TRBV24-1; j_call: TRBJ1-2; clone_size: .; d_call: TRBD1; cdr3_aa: CATSDSRQGKRYGYTF; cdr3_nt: TGTGCCACCAGTGATTCTCGACAGGGCAAGAGGTATGGCTACACCTTC
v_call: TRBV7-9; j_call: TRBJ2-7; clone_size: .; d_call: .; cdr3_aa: CASSSTSTTYEQYF; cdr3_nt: TGTGCCAGCAGCTCGACTAGTACCACCTACGAGCAGTACTTC
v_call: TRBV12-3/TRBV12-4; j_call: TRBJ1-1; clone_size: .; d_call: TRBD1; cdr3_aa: CASSAGGFTEAFF; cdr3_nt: TGTGCCAGCAGTGCAGGGGGTTTCACTGAAGCTTTCTTT
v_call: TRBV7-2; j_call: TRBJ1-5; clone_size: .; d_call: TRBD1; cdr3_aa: CASSLAVTGVGPQHF; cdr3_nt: TGTGCCAGCAGCTTAGCCGTGACAGGGGTGGGGCCCCAGCATTTT